This T cell receptor (beta chain) was documented in a study of T-cell memory formation after mild COVID-19. The wider study: Clusters of TCRs were largely donor specific.

TCRdb processed the 5' RACE reads anew with MiXCR; each CDR3 protein has one entry. The data contain under 300,000 distinct CDR3 sequences, about a sixth of them singletons. The CDR3 is 17 residues long. Trimming removed 6 bases at V and 3 bases at J, with 21 bases between. Looked up from germline, CDR1 is SNHLY and CDR2 is FYNNEI. Study results and caveats: Researchers found some responding clones in pre-infection memory, a sign that cross-reactive memory joined.

With regard to this clonotype: Its target is unknown.

The chain employs TRBV2 and TRBJ1-5; unclear D gene. This TCR was recovered from a man younger than 35 who had mild COVID-19 (a few samples of this study predate the infection). Cell type and time point are not known. The sequencing sample was made of PBMCs or a T cell subset sorted from them (not recorded which). CDR3 amino acids: CASRLLDGNSFNQPQHF. In DNA, the CDR3 is TGTGCCAGCAGACTCCTCGATGGGAACAGCTTCAATCAGCCCCAGCATTTT.